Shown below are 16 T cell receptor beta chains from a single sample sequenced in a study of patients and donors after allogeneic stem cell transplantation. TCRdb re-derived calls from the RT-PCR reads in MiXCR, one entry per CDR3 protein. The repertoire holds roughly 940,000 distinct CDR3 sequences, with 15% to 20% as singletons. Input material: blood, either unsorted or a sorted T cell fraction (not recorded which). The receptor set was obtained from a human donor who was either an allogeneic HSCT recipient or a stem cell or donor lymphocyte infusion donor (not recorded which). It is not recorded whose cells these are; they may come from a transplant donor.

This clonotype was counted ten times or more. The DNA of the CDR3 is TGTGCCAGCAATGGGGGGGACGGCGCCACAGATACGCAGTATTTT. Its translation: CASNGGDGATDTQYF. This chain links TRBV12-3 or TRBV12-4 with TRBJ2-3; 7 bases are a match to TRBD2. Trimming at V came to 7 bases and at J to 2 bases, leaving 9 bases not matched to a gene. The CDR3 length is 15 residues.

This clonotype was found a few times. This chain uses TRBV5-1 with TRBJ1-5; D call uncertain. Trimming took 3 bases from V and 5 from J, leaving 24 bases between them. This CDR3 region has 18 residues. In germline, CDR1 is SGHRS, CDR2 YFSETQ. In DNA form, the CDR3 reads TGCGCCAGCAGCTGGGCCAATCGCCTACAAACGCTCCATCAGCCCCAGCATTTT. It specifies CASSWANRLQTLHQPQHF.

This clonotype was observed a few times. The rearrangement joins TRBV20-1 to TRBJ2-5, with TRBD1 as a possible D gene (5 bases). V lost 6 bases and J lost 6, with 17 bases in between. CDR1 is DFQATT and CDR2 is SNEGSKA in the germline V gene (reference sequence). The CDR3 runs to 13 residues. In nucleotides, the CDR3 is TGCAGTGCCGTATCAGGGAACAGGCAGACCCAGTACTTC. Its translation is CSAVSGNRQTQYF.

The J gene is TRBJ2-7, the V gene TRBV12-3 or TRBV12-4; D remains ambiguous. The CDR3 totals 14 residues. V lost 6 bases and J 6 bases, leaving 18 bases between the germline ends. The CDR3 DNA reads TGTGCCAGCAGCCTCGGACCATCCGGTGGCGAGCAGTACTTC. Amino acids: CASSLGPSGGEQYF.

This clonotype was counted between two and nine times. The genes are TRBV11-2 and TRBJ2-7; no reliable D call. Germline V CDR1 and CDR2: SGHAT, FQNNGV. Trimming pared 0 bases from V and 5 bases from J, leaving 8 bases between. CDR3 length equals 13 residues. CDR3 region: CASSLDYADEQYF. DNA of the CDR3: TGTGCCAGCAGCTTAGATTATGCGGACGAGCAGTACTTC.

The CDR3 DNA sequence: TGTGCCAGCAGTTACTCTACTAGCGTGGGGGCCATCGTAATGTATGAGCAGTTCTTC. As protein: CASSYSTSVGAIVMYEQFF. The rearrangement joins TRBV6-2 or TRBV6-3 to TRBJ2-1; weak D call: TRBD2 (7 bases). The V gene's germline CDR1 is MNHEY and CDR2 SVGEGT. V was clipped by 0 bases and J by 8 bases, with 26 bases between them. CDR3 length equals 19 residues.

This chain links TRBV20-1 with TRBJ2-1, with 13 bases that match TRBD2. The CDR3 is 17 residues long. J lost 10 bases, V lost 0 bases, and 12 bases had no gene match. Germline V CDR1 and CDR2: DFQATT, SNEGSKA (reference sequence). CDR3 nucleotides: TGCAGTGCTAGAGATCTCTCCGGACTAGCGGGAGCCAACGAGCAGTTCTTC. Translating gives CSARDLSGLAGANEQFF.

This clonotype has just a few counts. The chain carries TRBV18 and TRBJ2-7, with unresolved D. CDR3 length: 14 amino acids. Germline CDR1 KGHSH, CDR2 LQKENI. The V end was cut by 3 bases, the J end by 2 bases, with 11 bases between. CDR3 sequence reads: CASSPLGNPYEQYF. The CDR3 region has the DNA TGTGCCAGCTCACCGTTAGGGAACCCCTACGAGCAGTACTTC. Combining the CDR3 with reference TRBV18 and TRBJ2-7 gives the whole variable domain NAGVMQNPRHLVRRRGQEARLRCSPMKGHSHVYWYRQLPEEGLKFMVYLQKENIIDESGMPKERFSAEFPKEGPSILRIQQVVRGDSAAYFCASSPLGNPYEQYFGPGTRLTVT.

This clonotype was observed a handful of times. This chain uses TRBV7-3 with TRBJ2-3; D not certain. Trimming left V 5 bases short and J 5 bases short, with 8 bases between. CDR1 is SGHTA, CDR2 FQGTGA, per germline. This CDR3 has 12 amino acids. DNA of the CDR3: TGTGCCAGCAGCGGACCTCGAGATACGCAGTATTTT. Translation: CASSGPRDTQYF. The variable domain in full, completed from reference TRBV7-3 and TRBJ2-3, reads GAGVSQTPSNKVTEKGKYVELRCDPISGHTALYWYRQSLGQGPEFLIYFQGTGAADDSGLPNDRFFAVRPEGSVSTLKIQRTERGDSAVYLCASSGPRDTQYFGPGTRLTVL.

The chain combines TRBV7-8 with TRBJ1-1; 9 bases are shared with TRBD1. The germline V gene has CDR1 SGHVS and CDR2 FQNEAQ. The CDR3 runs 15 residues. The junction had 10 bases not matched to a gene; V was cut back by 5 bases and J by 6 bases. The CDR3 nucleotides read TGTGCCAGCAGCGCGCGGGACAGGGTTATCTCTGAAGCTTTCTTT. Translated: CASSARDRVISEAFF.

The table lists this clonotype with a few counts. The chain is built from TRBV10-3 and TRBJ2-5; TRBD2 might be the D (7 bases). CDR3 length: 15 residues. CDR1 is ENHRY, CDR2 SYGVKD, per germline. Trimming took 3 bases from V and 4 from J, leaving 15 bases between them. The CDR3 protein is CAISDGGARRETQYF. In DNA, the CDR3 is TGTGCCATCAGTGATGGGGGGGCGCGCAGAGAGACCCAGTACTTC.

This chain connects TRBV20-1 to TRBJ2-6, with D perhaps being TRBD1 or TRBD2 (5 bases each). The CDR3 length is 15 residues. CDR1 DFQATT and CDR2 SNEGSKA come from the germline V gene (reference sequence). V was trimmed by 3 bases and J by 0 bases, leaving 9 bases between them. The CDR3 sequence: CSASPGRSGANVLTF. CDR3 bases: TGCAGTGCTAGTCCGGGGCGCTCTGGGGCCAACGTCCTGACTTTC.

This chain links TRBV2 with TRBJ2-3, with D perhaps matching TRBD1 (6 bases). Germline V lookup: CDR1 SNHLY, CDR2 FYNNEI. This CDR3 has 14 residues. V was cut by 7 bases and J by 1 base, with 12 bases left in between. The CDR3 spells CASKPGQGTDTQYF. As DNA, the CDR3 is TGTGCCAGCAAGCCGGGACAAGGCACAGATACGCAGTATTTT.

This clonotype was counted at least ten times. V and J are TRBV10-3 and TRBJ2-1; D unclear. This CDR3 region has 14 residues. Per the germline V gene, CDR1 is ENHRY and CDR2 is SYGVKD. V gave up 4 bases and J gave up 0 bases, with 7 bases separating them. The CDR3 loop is CAISAKSSYNEQFF. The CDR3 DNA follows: TGTGCCATCAGTGCGAAGTCCTCCTACAATGAGCAGTTCTTC.

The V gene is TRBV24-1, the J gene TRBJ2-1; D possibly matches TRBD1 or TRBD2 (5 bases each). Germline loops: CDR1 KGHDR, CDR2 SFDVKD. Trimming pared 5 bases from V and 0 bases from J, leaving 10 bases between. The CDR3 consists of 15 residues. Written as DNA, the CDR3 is TGTGCCACCAGTGCCGCAGGGAGCTCCTACAATGAGCAGTTCTTC. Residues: CATSAAGSSYNEQFF.

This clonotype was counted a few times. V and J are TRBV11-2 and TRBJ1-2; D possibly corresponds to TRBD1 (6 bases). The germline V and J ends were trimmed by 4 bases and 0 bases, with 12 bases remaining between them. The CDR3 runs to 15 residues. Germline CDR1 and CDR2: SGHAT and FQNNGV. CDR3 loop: CASSSWTESNYGYTF. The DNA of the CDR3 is TGTGCCAGCAGCTCCTGGACAGAGTCTAACTATGGCTACACCTTC.